The clone carrying this T cell receptor (beta chain) was observed at least ten times. This entry is derived from a study of T-cell reconstitution after alpha-beta-depleted transplantation in children. During its preparation, the TCRbeta library received unique molecular identifiers. TCRdb passed the PCR reads through MiXCR, listing each CDR3 protein once. The table includes about 340,000 distinct CDR3 sequences, 10% detected once. Germline CDR1 SQVTM, CDR2 ANQGSEA. The V and J ends lost 4 bases and 4 bases respectively, with 8 bases between them. The length of the CDR3 is 12 residues. The receptor was derived from a human donor who donated a stem cell graft to a child with acute lymphoblastic leukemia. The chain uses TRBV29-1 and TRBJ2-1, with D perhaps TRBD1 or TRBD2 (5 bases each). The source material was PBMCs from the stem cell graft donor, sampled from the stem cell graft. CDR3 in amino acids: CSVGDGYNEQFF. The CDR3 DNA follows: TGCAGCGTTGGGGACGGATACAATGAGCAGTTCTTC.